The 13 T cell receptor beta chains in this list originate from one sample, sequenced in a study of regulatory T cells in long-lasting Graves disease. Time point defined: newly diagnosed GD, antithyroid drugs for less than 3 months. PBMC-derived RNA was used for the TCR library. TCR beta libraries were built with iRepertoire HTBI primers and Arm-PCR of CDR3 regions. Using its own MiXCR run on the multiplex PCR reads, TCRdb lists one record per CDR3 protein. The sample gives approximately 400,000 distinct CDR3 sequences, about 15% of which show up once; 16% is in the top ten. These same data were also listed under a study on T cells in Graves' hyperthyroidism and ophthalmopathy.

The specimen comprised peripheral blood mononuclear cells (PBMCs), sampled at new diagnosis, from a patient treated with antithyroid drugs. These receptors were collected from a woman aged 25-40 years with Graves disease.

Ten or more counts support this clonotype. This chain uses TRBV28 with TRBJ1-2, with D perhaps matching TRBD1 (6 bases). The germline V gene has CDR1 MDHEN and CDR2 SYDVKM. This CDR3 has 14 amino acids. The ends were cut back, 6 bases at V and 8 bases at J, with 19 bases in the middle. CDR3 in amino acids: CASSLPGTPRGYTF. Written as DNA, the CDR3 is TGTGCCAGCAGCCTCCCCGGGACACCACGGGGCTACACCTTC.

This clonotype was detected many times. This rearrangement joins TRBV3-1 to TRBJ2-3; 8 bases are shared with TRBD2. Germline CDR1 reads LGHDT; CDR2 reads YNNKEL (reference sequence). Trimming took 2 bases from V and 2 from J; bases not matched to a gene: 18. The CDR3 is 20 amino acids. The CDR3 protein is CASSQPLPSGSRQDTDTQYF. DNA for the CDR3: TGTGCCAGCAGCCAACCTCTTCCCAGCGGGAGTCGACAGGACACAGATACGCAGTATTTT.

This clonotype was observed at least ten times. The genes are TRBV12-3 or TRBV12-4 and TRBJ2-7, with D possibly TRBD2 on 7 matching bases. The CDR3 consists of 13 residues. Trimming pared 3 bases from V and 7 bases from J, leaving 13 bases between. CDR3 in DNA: TGTGCCAGCAGTTTTGGGGGGGCGCGGGAGCAGTACTTC. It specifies CASSFGGAREQYF.

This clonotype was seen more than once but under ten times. Here the CDR3 reads CAGTSEETQYF. CDR3 nucleotide sequence: TGTGCCGGAACGTCGGAAGAGACCCAGTACTTC. The chain links TRBV30 to TRBJ2-5, with D uncertain. This CDR3 has 11 residues. V was pared by 8 bases and J by 3 bases, with 10 bases between. In germline, CDR1 is GTSNPN, CDR2 SVGIG (reference sequence).

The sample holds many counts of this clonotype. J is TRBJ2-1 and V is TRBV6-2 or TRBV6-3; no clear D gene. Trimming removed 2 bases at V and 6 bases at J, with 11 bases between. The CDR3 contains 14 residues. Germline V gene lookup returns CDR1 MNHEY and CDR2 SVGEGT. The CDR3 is CASSYRAISNEQFF. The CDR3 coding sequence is TGTGCCAGCAGTTACAGGGCCATTAGCAATGAGCAGTTCTTC.

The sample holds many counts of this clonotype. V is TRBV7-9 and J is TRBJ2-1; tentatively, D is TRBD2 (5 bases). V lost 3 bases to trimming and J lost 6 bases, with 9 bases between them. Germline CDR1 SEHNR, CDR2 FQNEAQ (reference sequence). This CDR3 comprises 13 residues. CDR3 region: CASSLASTNEQFF. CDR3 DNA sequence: TGTGCCAGCAGCTTGGCTAGCACCAATGAGCAGTTCTTC.

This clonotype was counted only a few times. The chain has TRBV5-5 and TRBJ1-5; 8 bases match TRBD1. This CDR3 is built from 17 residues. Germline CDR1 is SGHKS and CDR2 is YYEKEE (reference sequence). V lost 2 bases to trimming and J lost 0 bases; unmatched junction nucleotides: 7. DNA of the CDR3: TGTGCCAGCAGCTTCGGACAGGGCGGGAGTAGCAATCAGCCCCAGCATTTT. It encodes CASSFGQGGSSNQPQHF.

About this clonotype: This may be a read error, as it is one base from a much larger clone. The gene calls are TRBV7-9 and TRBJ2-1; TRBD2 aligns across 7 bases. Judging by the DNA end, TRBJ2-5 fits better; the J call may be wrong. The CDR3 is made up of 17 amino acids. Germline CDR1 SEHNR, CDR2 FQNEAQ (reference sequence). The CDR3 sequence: CASSSGLVSIGQETQYF. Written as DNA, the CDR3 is TGTGCCAGCAGCTCCGGACTAGTCTCTATCGGCCAAGAGACCCAGTACTTC.

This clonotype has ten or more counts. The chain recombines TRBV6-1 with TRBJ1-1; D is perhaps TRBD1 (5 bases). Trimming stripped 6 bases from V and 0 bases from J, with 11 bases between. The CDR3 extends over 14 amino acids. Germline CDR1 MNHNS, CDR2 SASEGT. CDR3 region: CASRSRQLNTEAFF. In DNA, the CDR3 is TGTGCCAGCAGGTCCAGACAGCTGAACACTGAAGCTTTCTTT.

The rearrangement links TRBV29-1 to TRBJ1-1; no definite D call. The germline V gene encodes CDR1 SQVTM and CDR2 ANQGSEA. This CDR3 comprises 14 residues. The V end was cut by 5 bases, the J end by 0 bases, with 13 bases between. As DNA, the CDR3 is TGCAGCGTTTTTAATACAGCTATGAACACTGAAGCTTTCTTT. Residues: CSVFNTAMNTEAFF.

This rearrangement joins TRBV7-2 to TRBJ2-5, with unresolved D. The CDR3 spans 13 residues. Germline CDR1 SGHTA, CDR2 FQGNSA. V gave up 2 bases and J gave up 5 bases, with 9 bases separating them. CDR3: CASSLTFRETQYF. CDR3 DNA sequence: TGTGCCAGCAGCTTAACGTTTCGGGAGACCCAGTACTTC.

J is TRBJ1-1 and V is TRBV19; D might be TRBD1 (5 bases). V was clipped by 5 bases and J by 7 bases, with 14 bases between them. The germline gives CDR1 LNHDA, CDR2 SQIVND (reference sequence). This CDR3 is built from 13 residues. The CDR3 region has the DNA TGTGCCAGTAGTTCGACTCAGGGATTTGAAGCTTTCTTT. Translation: CASSSTQGFEAFF.

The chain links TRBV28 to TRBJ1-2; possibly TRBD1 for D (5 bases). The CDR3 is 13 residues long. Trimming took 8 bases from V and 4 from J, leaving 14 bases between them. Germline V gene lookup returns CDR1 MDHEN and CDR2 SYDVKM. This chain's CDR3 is CASRLRGIYGYTF. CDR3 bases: TGTGCCAGCCGACTTAGGGGCATCTATGGCTACACCTTC.